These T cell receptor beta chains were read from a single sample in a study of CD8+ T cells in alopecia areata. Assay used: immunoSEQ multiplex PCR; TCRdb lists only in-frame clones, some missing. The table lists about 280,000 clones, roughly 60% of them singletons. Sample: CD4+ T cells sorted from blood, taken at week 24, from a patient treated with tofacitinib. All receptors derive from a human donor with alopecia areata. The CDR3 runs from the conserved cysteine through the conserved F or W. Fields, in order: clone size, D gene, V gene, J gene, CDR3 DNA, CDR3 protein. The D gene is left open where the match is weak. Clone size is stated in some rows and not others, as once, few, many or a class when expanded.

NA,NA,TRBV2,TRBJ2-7,TGTGCCAGCAGTGAAGCGCCCGGACGATACGAGCAGTACTTC,CASSEAPGRYEQYF
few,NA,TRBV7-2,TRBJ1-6,TGTGCCAGCAGCTTCGGACAGATAGGCTCACCCCTCCACTTT,CASSFGQIGSPLHF
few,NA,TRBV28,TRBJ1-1,TGTGCCAGCACTCCCTCAAGGGTTGGGGTAGGAAACACTGAAGCTTTCTTT,CASTPSRVGVGNTEAFF
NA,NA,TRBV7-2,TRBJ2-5,TGTGCCAGCAGCTTACAGCTCAAAGAGACCCAGTACTTC,CASSLQLKETQYF
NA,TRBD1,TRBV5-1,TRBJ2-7,TGCGCCAGCAGCGCCGGGACAGGGCTTTACGAGCAGTACTTC,CASSAGTGLYEQYF
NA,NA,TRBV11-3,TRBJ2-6,TGTGCCAGCAGCCTTAATCCTGGGGCCAACGTCCTGACTTTC,CASSLNPGANVLTF
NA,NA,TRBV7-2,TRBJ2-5,TGTGCCAGCAGCCTTAGGGGGGGACTTCGAGAGACCCAGTACTTC,CASSLRGGLRETQYF
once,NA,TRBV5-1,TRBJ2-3,TGCGCCAGCAGCTTGGGGGGACAACCCACAGATACGCAGTATTTT,CASSLGGQPTDTQYF
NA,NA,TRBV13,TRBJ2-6,TGTGCCAGCCCCCAGCACGGGCGACAGGCCTTCTCTGGGGCCAACGTCCTGACTTTC,CASPQHGRQAFSGANVLTF
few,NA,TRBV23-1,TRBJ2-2,TGCGCCAGCAGTGCCCAGCATACGAACACCGGGGAGCTGTTTTTT,CASSAQHTNTGELFF
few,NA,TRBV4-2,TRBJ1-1,TGTGCCAGCAGCCAAGGAAGGGGCAGGGCTTTCTTT,CASSQGRGRAFF
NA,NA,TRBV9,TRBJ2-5,TGTGCCAGCAGCCCAGGGGCCCTCTCGGAGACCCAGTACTTC,CASSPGALSETQYF
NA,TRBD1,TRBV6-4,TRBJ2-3,TGTGCCAGCAGTGACGAAGGGGGCAGAGCAGATACGCAGTATTTT,CASSDEGGRADTQYF
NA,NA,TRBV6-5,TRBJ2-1,TGTGCCAGCAGTTACGCCCCAGGACACAATGAGCAGTTCTTC,CASSYAPGHNEQFF
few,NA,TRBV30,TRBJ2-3,TGTGCCTGGGGACCGGTCGGGGTCGGAAGAGGTACGCAGTATTTT,CAWGPVGVGRGTQYF
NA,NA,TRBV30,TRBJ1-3,TGTGCCTGGAGTCGGGGGACTTCAGGAAACACCATATATTTT,CAWSRGTSGNTIYF
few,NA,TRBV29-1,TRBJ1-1,TGCAGCGGGGCGAACACTGAAGCTTTCTTT,CSGANTEAFF
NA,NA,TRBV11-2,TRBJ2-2,TGTGCCAGCAGCTTAGATTTCAGGACCGGGGAGCTGTTTTTT,CASSLDFRTGELFF
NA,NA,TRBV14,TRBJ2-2,TGTGCCAGCAGTTTCGCCGGGGAGCTGTTTTTT,CASSFAGELFF
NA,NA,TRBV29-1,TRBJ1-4,TGCAGCGTTGATGATAGAGGTGAAAAACTGTTTTTT,CSVDDRGEKLFF
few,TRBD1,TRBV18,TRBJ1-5,TGTGCCAGCTCATCGGACAGGGAGCAGCCCCAGCATTTT,CASSSDREQPQHF
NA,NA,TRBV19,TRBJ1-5,TGTGCCAGTACCCCGGGGTTGAGGCAGCCCCAGCATTTT,CASTPGLRQPQHF
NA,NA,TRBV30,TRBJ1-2,TGTGCCTGGAGGGCCACCCTTAACTATGGCTACACCTTC,CAWRATLNYGYTF
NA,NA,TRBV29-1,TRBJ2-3,TGCAGCGTCAAGTCCAGGACAGAGAGCACAGATACGCAGTATTTT,CSVKSRTESTDTQYF
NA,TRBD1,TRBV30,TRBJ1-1,TGTGCCTGGAGGGGACAGGGGGACGCTGAAGCTTTCTTT,CAWRGQGDAEAFF
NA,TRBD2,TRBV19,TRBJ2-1,TGTGCCAGTAGTAGACTAGCGGGGGCCCGACGCGAGCAGTTCTTC,CASSRLAGARREQFF
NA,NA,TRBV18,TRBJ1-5,TGTGCCAGCTCACCACAGGGGAGAGGGGACATTCAGCCCCAGCATTTT,CASSPQGRGDIQPQHF
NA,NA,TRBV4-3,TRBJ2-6,TGCGCCAGCAGCCAAGAGTTGAGGGCTGGGGCCAACGTCCTGACTTTC,CASSQELRAGANVLTF
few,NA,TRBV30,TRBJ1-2,TGTGCCTGGACAGGGAACTATGGCTACACCTTC,CAWTGNYGYTF
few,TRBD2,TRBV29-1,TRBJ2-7,TGCAGCGTTCATATTCCGGGACTATCTGTAAAGCAGTACTTC,CSVHIPGLSVKQYF
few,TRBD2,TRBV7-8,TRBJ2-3,TGTGCCAGCAGCCCCCGGGGACTAGCGGCCACAGATACGCAGTATTTT,CASSPRGLAATDTQYF
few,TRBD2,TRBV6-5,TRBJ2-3,TGTGCCAGCAGTTACTCGAGCGGGGAGGGCACAGATACGCAGTATTTT,CASSYSSGEGTDTQYF
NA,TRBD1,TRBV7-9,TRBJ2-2,TGTGCCAGCAGCCCGCTGGGACAGACCACCGGGGAGCTGTTTTTT,CASSPLGQTTGELFF
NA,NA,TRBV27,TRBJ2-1,TGTGCCAGCAGTTTATGGGGCCAACCGGGGAATGAGCAGTTCTTC,CASSLWGQPGNEQFF
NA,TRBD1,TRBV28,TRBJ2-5,TGTGCCAGCAGCGCATCCACAGGGGTGCGGACCCAGTACTTC,CASSASTGVRTQYF
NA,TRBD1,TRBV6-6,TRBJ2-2,TGTGCCACCGGTCAGGGGGTCGGCGGGGAGCTGTTTTTT,CATGQGVGGELFF
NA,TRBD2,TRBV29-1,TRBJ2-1,TGCAGCGTTGGGGTCTATAGCGGGGGTGGGAATGAGCAGTTCTTC,CSVGVYSGGGNEQFF
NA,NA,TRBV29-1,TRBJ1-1,TGCAGCGTTGAAGGGCCCATTTTGGGAGCTTTCTTT,CSVEGPILGAFF
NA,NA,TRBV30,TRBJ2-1,TGTGCCTGGAGTCTGAGGTCCTACAATGAGCAGTTCTTC,CAWSLRSYNEQFF
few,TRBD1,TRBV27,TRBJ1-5,TGTGCCAGCAGTTTAAGTAGAACAGGGGGTCAGCCCCAGCATTTT,CASSLSRTGGQPQHF
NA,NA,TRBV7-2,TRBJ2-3,TGTGCCAGCAGCTTAAAGGCCCGGGATACGCAGTATTTT,CASSLKARDTQYF
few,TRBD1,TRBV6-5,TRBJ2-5,TGTGCCACCTCGAGACAGGGCGCCCAAGAGACCCAGTACTTC,CATSRQGAQETQYF
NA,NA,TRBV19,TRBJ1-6,TGTGCCAGTAGTATCCCTGGTGCGGGAGATTCACCCCTCCACTTT,CASSIPGAGDSPLHF
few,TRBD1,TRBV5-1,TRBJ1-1,TGCGCCAGCAACTACGGACAGGGCGGAACTGAAGCTTTCTTT,CASNYGQGGTEAFF
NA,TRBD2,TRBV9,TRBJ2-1,TGTGCCAGCAGCGTATTAAGCGGGGTTAGCTACAATGAGCAGTTCTTC,CASSVLSGVSYNEQFF